This section outlines one TCR beta chain sequence together with its context. Its antigen is as yet unknown. This sample is part of a study of shared clonotypes between healthy human individuals. In germline, CDR1 is LGHNA, CDR2 YSLEER. V lost 4 bases and J 7 bases, leaving 13 bases between the germline ends. This CDR3 is built from 13 residues. The method was immunoSEQ multiplex PCR; TCRdb's version includes in-frame clones alone and lacks a portion of them. Among more than 850,000 clones, more than 75% were seen once, and the ten largest hold 0.5% to 0.6%. Study-level results: What limited the represented genetic and exposure-history diversity was the small number of donors.

Splitting the CD4+ cells yielded a CD45RA+ naive subset and a CD45RA-negative memory subset. This sequence was found in a man younger than 35 in good health. Some clones in this sample may be carry-over from other donors' samples. The V and J genes are TRBV4-3 and TRBJ1-1; TRBD1 is a possible D gene (5 bases). Sample: memory CD4+ T cells from PBMCs. Subset specified: CD45RA-negative fraction. The CDR3, as DNA: TGCGCCAGCAGCCGGGGCGAGGGGTTTGAAGCTTTCTTT. Amino acids: CASSRGEGFEAFF.